This TCR beta chain originates from a study of blood T cell repertoires in COVID-19. TCRdb's copy holds only in-frame clones and misses some; the assay was immunoSEQ multiplex PCR. This sample has fewer than 200,000 clones, with roughly 84% found just once. The germline CDR1 and CDR2 sequences are SQVTM and ANQGSEA. The V and J ends lost 2 bases and 4 bases respectively, with 15 bases between them. The CDR3 spans 14 residues. The material sequenced was peripheral blood. The V call is TRBV29-1, the J call TRBJ2-7; tentatively, D is TRBD1 (6 bases). The TCR originated in a man between 60 and 75 years old who had recovered from COVID-19. This chain's CDR3 is CSVEFTGWEYEQYF. CDR3 bases: TGCAGCGTTGAATTTACAGGGTGGGAGTACGAGCAGTACTTC.